This TCR beta chain was observed in a study of blood T cell repertoires in COVID-19. Study context: Nucleic acid was either cDNA or gDNA, and it came from T cells, B-cell-depleted T cells, or PBMCs.

This study enrolled people aged roughly 18 to 90 from approximately 25 US geographic areas. Participants' reported clinical history set cohort assignment. Per the study methods: It was from reference gene primer amplification that nucleated cell counts were estimated. Measured with immunoSEQ multiplex PCR; TCRdb has only the in-frame clones, and not every one. Clone size and V and J calls were adopted from that table, with D and trimming inferred from the DNA. In the table there are some 270,000 clones, around 93% of which are singletons. The V gene's germline CDR1 is KGHSH and CDR2 LQKENI. CDR3 size: 13 residues. Germline trimming cut 5 bases from V and 8 bases from J; bases unmatched to any gene: 4.

The chain combines TRBV18 with TRBJ1-4; the match to TRBD1 covers 8 bases. The TCR originated in a man between 35 and 55 years old who had been exposed to COVID-19. The sample consisted of PBMCs or T cells enriched from blood (not recorded which). The CDR3 protein is CASSLTGEEKLFF. CDR3 bases: TGTGCCAGCTCATTGACAGGGGAAGAAAAACTGTTTTTT.